This is a list of T cell receptor beta chains from one sample in a study of T cell repertoires in cytomegalovirus infection. Using its own MiXCR run on the reads, TCRdb lists one record per CDR3 protein. The sample shows about 330,000 distinct CDR3 sequences, 8% to 10% of them seen only once. What was sequenced was PBMCs. These receptor sequences come from a human donor in good health (CMV status not recorded). Some clones in this sample may be carry-over from other donors' samples. Both conserved end residues are part of each CDR3. D genes are given only for firm matches. A clone size is listed for some rows: how often the clone was seen (once, few, many), or a class if it is expanded.

D: -
size: few
V: TRBV5-1
J: TRBJ1-2
CDR3: CASNPGTRNYGYTF
DNA: TGCGCCAGCAACCCCGGGACAAGGAACTATGGCTACACCTTC

D: -
size: many
V: TRBV7-5
J: TRBJ1-5
CDR3: CISVPEANRGTENQPQHF
DNA: -

D: -
size: -
V: TRBV19
J: TRBJ1-5
CDR3: CASGEVGDSNQPQHF
DNA: TGTGCCAGTGGCGAGGTAGGTGATAGCAATCAGCCCCAGCATTTT

D: -
size: few
V: TRBV7-9
J: TRBJ1-2
CDR3: CASSLSVTTYGYTF
DNA: TGTGCCAGCAGCTTGAGTGTTACCACCTATGGCTACACCTTC

D: -
size: -
V: TRBV6-2/TRBV6-3
J: TRBJ1-3
CDR3: CASFLNRDSRNTIYF
DNA: TGTGCCAGCTTCCTGAACAGGGATTCGAGAAACACCATATATTTT

D: -
size: few
V: TRBV20-1
J: TRBJ1-1
CDR3: CSAYRPSEAFF
DNA: TGCAGTGCCTACAGGCCCTCCGAAGCTTTCTTT

D: TRBD1
size: many
V: TRBV7-2
J: TRBJ2-1
CDR3: CASSPRDRFMVEQFF
DNA: TGTGCCAGCAGCCCCCGGGACAGGTTTATGGTTGAGCAGTTCTTC

D: -
size: many
V: TRBV7-9
J: TRBJ2-1
CDR3: CASRGSSYNEQFF
DNA: TGTGCCAGCAGGGGTAGCTCCTACAATGAGCAGTTCTTC

D: TRBD2
size: few
V: TRBV4-3
J: TRBJ2-1
CDR3: CASSPLAATYNEQFF
DNA: TGCGCCAGCAGCCCGCTAGCGGCTACCTACAATGAGCAGTTCTTC

D: -
size: many
V: TRBV7-2
J: TRBJ1-1
CDR3: CASSRPPFAEAFF
DNA: TGTGCCAGCAGCCGACCGCCTTTTGCTGAAGCTTTCTTT

D: -
size: many
V: TRBV7-2
J: TRBJ2-5
CDR3: CASRQSRGTPELPYQETQYF
DNA: TGTGCCAGCAGGCAATCGAGGGGAACTCCCGAACTCCCGTACCAAGAGACCCAGTACTTC

D: -
size: many
V: TRBV7-2
J: TRBJ2-7
CDR3: CASSLQVWGGGGRSYEQYF
DNA: TGTGCCAGCAGCTTACAGGTGTGGGGTGGGGGGGGCAGGTCCTACGAGCAGTACTTC

D: -
size: few
V: TRBV2
J: TRBJ1-4
CDR3: CASRASNEKLFF
DNA: TGTGCCAGCAGGGCGTCTAATGAAAAACTGTTTTTT

D: -
size: few
V: TRBV14
J: TRBJ2-2
CDR3: CASSHIGLKNTGELFF
DNA: TGTGCCAGCAGCCATATAGGGCTTAAGAACACCGGGGAGCTGTTTTTT

D: -
size: -
V: TRBV4-3
J: TRBJ2-5
CDR3: CASSLIWRGGQETQYF
DNA: TGCGCCAGCAGCCTCATTTGGCGGGGAGGCCAGGAGACCCAGTACTTC

D: -
size: few
V: TRBV28
J: TRBJ2-7
CDR3: CASSSGYNKYEQYF
DNA: TGTGCCAGCAGTTCGGGGTATAACAAGTACGAGCAGTACTTC

D: -
size: few
V: TRBV6-6
J: TRBJ2-5
CDR3: CASYHWEIGVGETQYF
DNA: TGTGCCAGCTACCATTGGGAAATAGGTGTCGGAGAGACCCAGTACTTC

D: TRBD1
size: few
V: TRBV19
J: TRBJ1-2
CDR3: CASSIIRDRGYGYTF
DNA: TGTGCCAGTAGTATAATACGGGACAGGGGATATGGCTACACCTTC

D: -
size: -
V: TRBV9
J: TRBJ2-6
CDR3: CASSVGGGSSGANVLTF
DNA: TGTGCCAGCAGCGTTGGAGGGGGGAGCTCTGGGGCCAACGTCCTGACTTTC

D: -
size: -
V: TRBV10-3
J: TRBJ2-3
CDR3: CAISESDRPTAQRDTQYF
DNA: TGTGCCATCAGTGAGTCGGACAGACCGACGGCACAACGGGATACGCAGTATTTT

D: -
size: -
V: TRBV20-1
J: TRBJ1-6
CDR3: CSAKRTNSPLHF
DNA: TGCAGTGCTAAAAGAACGAATTCACCCCTCCACTTT

D: -
size: -
V: TRBV27
J: TRBJ2-3
CDR3: CASSLVTFSTDTQYF
DNA: TGTGCCAGCAGTTTAGTCACATTCAGCACAGATACGCAGTATTTT

D: -
size: -
V: TRBV7-3
J: TRBJ1-1
CDR3: CASSFGPQGFTEAFF
DNA: TGTGCCAGCAGCTTCGGGCCGCAGGGCTTCACTGAAGCTTTCTTT

D: -
size: few
V: TRBV6-6
J: TRBJ2-1
CDR3: CASSLLGGEQFF
DNA: TGTGCCAGCAGTCTACTAGGCGGTGAGCAGTTCTTC

D: TRBD1
size: few
V: TRBV7-8
J: TRBJ1-3
CDR3: CASSPTGMLGNTIYF
DNA: TGTGCCAGCAGCCCGACAGGGATGCTTGGAAACACCATATATTTT

D: -
size: many
V: TRBV4-1
J: TRBJ2-1
CDR3: CASSPERGLSNEQFF
DNA: TGCGCCAGCAGCCCAGAACGGGGGCTGTCGAATGAGCAGTTCTTC

D: -
size: -
V: TRBV28
J: TRBJ1-5
CDR3: CASKRGTHNQPQHF
DNA: TGTGCCAGCAAAAGGGGGACTCACAATCAGCCCCAGCATTTT

D: TRBD1
size: few
V: TRBV12-3/TRBV12-4
J: TRBJ1-3
CDR3: CASSQMTGVKAGNTIYF
DNA: TGTGCCAGCAGTCAGATGACAGGGGTAAAGGCTGGAAACACCATATATTTT

D: -
size: -
V: TRBV19
J: TRBJ2-2
CDR3: CASSIQGTNTGELFF
DNA: TGTGCCAGTAGTATCCAGGGAACGAACACCGGGGAGCTGTTTTTT

D: -
size: -
V: TRBV12-3/TRBV12-4
J: TRBJ2-1
CDR3: CASSLTQGEQFF
DNA: TGTGCCAGCAGTTTGACCCAGGGTGAGCAGTTCTTC

D: -
size: -
V: TRBV6-2/TRBV6-3
J: TRBJ2-7
CDR3: CASRSSGVYEQYF
DNA: TGTGCCAGCAGATCCTCAGGGGTCTACGAGCAGTACTTC

D: TRBD2
size: many
V: TRBV7-2
J: TRBJ2-1
CDR3: CASSSPGLEANEQFF
DNA: TGTGCCAGCAGCTCCCCGGGACTAGAGGCCAATGAGCAGTTCTTC

D: -
size: many
V: TRBV7-2
J: TRBJ2-5
CDR3: CASSHPYQETQYF
DNA: TGTGCCAGCAGCCACCCGTACCAAGAGACCCAGTACTTC

D: -
size: many
V: TRBV7-8
J: TRBJ2-5
CDR3: CASSFLTWETQYF
DNA: TGTGCCAGCAGCTTCCTTACGTGGGAGACCCAGTACTTC

D: TRBD2
size: -
V: TRBV11-1
J: TRBJ2-3
CDR3: CASSLTTSGGTQYF
DNA: TGTGCCAGCAGCTTGACGACTAGCGGGGGTACGCAGTATTTT

D: -
size: -
V: TRBV9
J: TRBJ2-5
CDR3: CASSPTGIARGETQYF
DNA: TGTGCCAGCAGCCCGACCGGGATAGCCCGAGGGGAGACCCAGTACTTC